Listed below are T cell receptor beta chains from one sample, sequenced in a study of blood T cell repertoires in COVID-19. Clones were read by immunoSEQ multiplex PCR, and TCRdb kept only the in-frame ones, dropping some. The table records under 150,000 clones, roughly 80% of them present only once. Sample: peripheral blood. These receptors were collected from a woman aged 40 to 50 with acute or convalescent COVID-19. Each CDR3 is given without its conserved first and last residue.

v_call: TRBV7-9; j_call: TRBJ1-1; cdr3_aa: ASSPTGGSKEAF
v_call: TRBV5-4; j_call: TRBJ2-7; cdr3_aa: ASSSQGTYEQY
v_call: TRBV18; j_call: TRBJ2-7; cdr3_aa: ASSPSTDSYEQY
v_call: TRBV30; j_call: TRBJ1-6; cdr3_aa: AWRGRDRGISPLH
v_call: TRBV19; j_call: TRBJ1-2; cdr3_aa: ASRNLGGTFSNYGYT
v_call: TRBV18; j_call: TRBJ2-3; cdr3_aa: ASSPTFLAGNTDTQY
v_call: TRBV5-1; j_call: TRBJ2-3; cdr3_aa: ASSLGKLAGDLSLFTDTQY
v_call: TRBV5-1; j_call: TRBJ1-1; cdr3_aa: ASSSYSDTEAF
v_call: TRBV19; j_call: TRBJ2-7; cdr3_aa: ASSISGTGNYEQY
v_call: TRBV7-9; j_call: TRBJ2-7; cdr3_aa: ASSQDSTSYEQY
v_call: TRBV6-2/TRBV6-3; j_call: TRBJ1-3; cdr3_aa: ASSYLPGQVAGNTIY
v_call: TRBV7-3; j_call: TRBJ1-1; cdr3_aa: ASSLGQGRSGEAF
v_call: TRBV19; j_call: TRBJ2-3; cdr3_aa: ASSPLGELAGKDTQY
v_call: TRBV5-8; j_call: TRBJ1-4; cdr3_aa: ASNRQGRTEKLF
v_call: TRBV19; j_call: TRBJ2-4; cdr3_aa: ASSKTGLAKNIQY
v_call: TRBV6-6; j_call: TRBJ1-6; cdr3_aa: ASSYSNNSPLH
v_call: TRBV19; j_call: TRBJ1-5; cdr3_aa: ASSIDRVQPQH